One T cell receptor beta chain is described in this entry. Its antigen remains unidentified. Data came from immunoSEQ multiplex PCR; TCRdb stores just in-frame clones and leaves some out. The data show fewer than 45,000 clones, with 49% seen just once and 15% to 20% held by the top ten. This record belongs to a study of cytotoxic CD8 clonotypes in ibrutinib-treated CLL. Points from the study as a whole: In comparison with age-matched healthy donors, baseline clonality was higher and tracked circulating CD8+ T-cell counts. The study found public clonotypes uncommon, contracting or stable on treatment. Ibrutinib response saw clonality rise, and progression saw it return toward baseline.

The CDR3 sequence is 16 residues long. The V gene's germline CDR1 is MGHRA and CDR2 YSYEKL. V was clipped by 0 bases and J by 2 bases, with 11 bases between them. The chain uses TRBV4-1 and TRBJ2-1, with D perhaps TRBD2 (7 bases). The starting material was PBMCs, obtained before ibrutinib treatment. The TCR originated in a human donor with chronic lymphocytic leukemia. The CDR3 reads CASSQDRGAPYNEQFF. The CDR3 DNA reads TGCGCCAGCAGCCAAGATCGGGGGGCCCCCTACAATGAGCAGTTCTTC.